One and the same sample provided the 25 T cell receptor beta chains below, sequenced in a study of cytomegalovirus exposure and HLA in healthy donors. TCRdb's table, derived via immunoSEQ multiplex PCR, lists solely in-frame clones and lacks some. The sample consists of 110,000 to 150,000 clones, less than 95% of them appearing once. What was sequenced was PBMCs. The origin of the receptors is a man younger than 35 in good health and CMV-seropositive.

The chain couples TRBV29-1 to TRBJ1-1, with D possibly being TRBD1 (6 bases). Germline V gene data show CDR1 as SQVTM and CDR2 as ANQGSEA. V was shortened by 7 bases and J by 0 bases, with 15 bases between the two germline ends. The CDR3 has 14 amino acids. The CDR3 loop is CSASRTAMNTEAFF. The CDR3 DNA reads TGCAGCGCATCCCGGACAGCGATGAACACTGAAGCTTTCTTT.

The chain is built from TRBV4-1 and TRBJ2-7, with 9 bases lining up with TRBD1. Losses at the gene ends were 4 bases for V and 3 bases for J; bases not matched to a gene: 7. Germline CDR1 is MGHRA and CDR2 is YSYEKL. The CDR3 is 15 residues long. The DNA for the CDR3 is TGCGCCAGCAGCCGTTCCGGGACAGGGAACTACGAGCAGTACTTC. Its translation: CASSRSGTGNYEQYF.

The genes are TRBV5-1 and TRBJ2-5; D gene unclear. This CDR3 is 13 amino acids long. Germline V gene data show CDR1 as SGHRS and CDR2 as YFSETQ. V lost 0 bases, J lost 5 bases, and 8 bases lay in between. The CDR3 nucleotides read TGCGCCAGCAGCTTGGTACAAATGGAGACCCAGTACTTC. Translation gives CASSLVQMETQYF.

The chain recombines TRBV7-9 with TRBJ1-2, with 9 bases matching TRBD1. The V gene's germline CDR1 is SEHNR and CDR2 FQNEAQ (reference sequence). CDR3 length: 15 residues. The V segment lost 5 bases and the J segment 3 bases; nucleotides outside the gene matches: 7. CDR3: CASSGWDRAHYGYTF. CDR3 nucleotide sequence: TGTGCCAGCAGCGGGTGGGACAGGGCCCACTATGGCTACACCTTC.

The V and J genes are TRBV28 and TRBJ2-2, with 8 bases matching TRBD2. This CDR3 is 14 amino acids long. Germline V gives CDR1 MDHEN, CDR2 SYDVKM. Germline trimming cut 7 bases from V and 5 bases from J; bases unmatched to any gene: 6. CDR3 nucleotide sequence: TGTGCCAGCACCCGAGCGGGGGTGACCGGGGAGCTGTTTTTT. As protein: CASTRAGVTGELFF.

The rearrangement joins TRBV28 to TRBJ2-5; D ambiguous. V was shortened by 2 bases and J by 5 bases, with 9 bases between the two germline ends. The CDR3 loop spans 13 amino acids. The germline CDR1 and CDR2 sequences are MDHEN and SYDVKM. The CDR3 nucleotides are TGTGCCAGCAGTTTAGGAGTCGAGGAGACCCAGTACTTC. It is translated as CASSLGVEETQYF.

This chain uses TRBV9 with TRBJ2-7; TRBD1 agrees at 8 bases. The J segment lost 7 bases and the V segment lost 0 bases, leaving 9 bases of the junction unmatched. Germline-derived CDR1 and CDR2 are SGDLS and YYNGEE. This CDR3 region has 15 residues. CDR3 bases: TGTGCCAGCAGCGTAGCGGGTCAGGGGGCAGGTGAGCAGTACTTC. Protein sequence: CASSVAGQGAGEQYF.

The chain links TRBV10-3 to TRBJ2-2, with D uncertain. The CDR3 is 13 amino acids. The ends were cut back, 3 bases at V and 0 bases at J, with 2 bases in the middle. In germline, CDR1 is ENHRY, CDR2 SYGVKD. The CDR3 nucleotides read TGTGCCATCAGTGACGCGAACACCGGGGAGCTGTTTTTT. The encoded protein is CAISDANTGELFF.

The sample holds a few counts of this clone. The genes are TRBV29-1 and TRBJ2-5; D is possibly TRBD1 (5 bases). CDR1 is SQVTM and CDR2 is ANQGSEA in the germline V gene. The CDR3 has 12 residues. With 5 bases removed from V and 5 bases from J, the gap between germline ends came to 12 bases. Here the CDR3 reads CSVITPGETQYF. Here the CDR3 DNA reads TGCAGCGTTATCACCCCAGGGGAGACCCAGTACTTC.

The V and J genes are TRBV5-1 and TRBJ2-6; D not resolved. This CDR3 comprises 14 residues. Trimming removed 4 bases from V and 0 bases from J, with 5 bases in between. CDR1 and CDR2 (germline): SGHRS, YFSETQ. The CDR3 DNA sequence: TGCGCCAGCAGCCTCCGCTCTGGGGCCAACGTCCTGACTTTC. Protein: CASSLRSGANVLTF.

The V and J genes are TRBV11-2 and TRBJ2-7, with 10 bases that match TRBD1. Germline CDR1 SGHAT, CDR2 FQNNGV. The CDR3 has 16 amino acids. J gave up 4 bases and V 7 bases, and 13 bases lay outside the gene matches. CDR3 bases: TGTGCCAGCAAACACATTCCGGGACAGGGGCCGTACGAGCAGTACTTC. The encoded protein is CASKHIPGQGPYEQYF.

The V call is TRBV30, the J call TRBJ1-1, with unresolved D. The CDR3 has 16 amino acids. Germline CDR1 reads GTSNPN; CDR2 reads SVGIG (reference sequence). The V and J ends lost 3 bases and 0 bases respectively, with 17 bases between them. The CDR3 reads CAWRFRQDYMNTEAFF. For the CDR3, the DNA is TGTGCCTGGAGGTTTCGGCAGGACTACATGAACACTGAAGCTTTCTTT.

The chain recombines TRBV29-1 with TRBJ2-1, with TRBD2 matching 14 bases. Germline lookup yields CDR1 SQVTM and CDR2 ANQGSEA. J gave up 9 bases and V 3 bases, and 4 bases lay outside the gene matches. This CDR3 has 14 amino acids. The DNA for the CDR3 is TGCAGCGTTGAGGAGACTAGCGGGAGGGGTGAGCAGTTCTTC. It encodes CSVEETSGRGEQFF.

This chain uses TRBV18 with TRBJ2-1, with 11 bases that match TRBD2. The CDR3 runs 16 residues. After removal of 3 bases from V and 8 bases from J, the junction contained 9 bases not matched to a gene. Germline V gene data show CDR1 as KGHSH and CDR2 as LQKENI. CDR3 DNA sequence: TGTGCCAGCTCACCTAAACTAGCGGGAGTAAACGATGAGCAGTTCTTC. Its protein product is CASSPKLAGVNDEQFF.

The chain joins TRBV4-2 to TRBJ2-5; 11 nucleotides match TRBD2. V lost 4 bases and J lost 3; bases outside the gene matches: 1. The CDR3 is 14 amino acids. Germline V gene sequence: CDR1 LGHNA, CDR2 YNFKEQ. The CDR3 region has the DNA TGTGCCAGCAGCCCGGGACTAGCGGAAGAGACCCAGTACTTC. Translated: CASSPGLAEETQYF.

The chain employs TRBV18 and TRBJ2-7, with TRBD1 matching over 8 bases. Looked up from germline, CDR1 is KGHSH and CDR2 is LQKENI. The CDR3 runs to 13 residues. The trim removed 6 bases at V and 2 bases at J, leaving 3 bases unmatched. CDR3 loop: CASSLTGAYEQYF. The CDR3, as DNA: TGTGCCAGCTCGCTGACAGGGGCCTACGAGCAGTACTTC. The full variable domain, with the rest looked up from reference TRBV18 and TRBJ2-7, is NAGVMQNPRHLVRRRGQEARLRCSPMKGHSHVYWYRQLPEEGLKFMVYLQKENIIDESGMPKERFSAEFPKEGPSILRIQQVVRGDSAAYFCASSLTGAYEQYFGPGTRLTVT.

Of note for this clone: A junction boundary mismatches the germline segment, possibly from a read error. This chain uses TRBV7-8 with TRBJ2-7, with D tentatively TRBD1 (7 bases). The CDR3 sequence is 11 residues long. CDR1 and CDR2 (germline): SGHVS, FQNEAQ. In nucleotides, the CDR3 is TGTGCCAGCAGCGCGGGACAGAGGTTCATCTTC. This gives the protein CASSAGQRFIF.

The V call is TRBV5-1, the J call TRBJ2-2; unclear D gene. The CDR3 runs to 15 residues. The V gene's germline CDR1 is SGHRS and CDR2 YFSETQ. V shed 0 bases and J shed 6 bases, with 12 bases lying between them. For the CDR3, the DNA is TGCGCCAGCAGCTTGGAGGTAGGAGTCGCCGGGGAGCTGTTTTTT. Amino acids: CASSLEVGVAGELFF.

This chain links TRBV18 with TRBJ2-1, with 9 positions matching TRBD2. Germline V CDR1 and CDR2: KGHSH, LQKENI. This CDR3 is 17 amino acids long. The V segment lost 9 bases and the J segment 6 bases; nucleotides outside the gene matches: 18. The CDR3 region has the DNA TGTGCCAGTCACCCCTCATTACAAGGACTAGCGCTCAATGAGCAGTTCTTC. Amino acids: CASHPSLQGLALNEQFF.

This chain links TRBV19 with TRBJ1-1; D is unclear. Germline V gene lookup returns CDR1 LNHDA and CDR2 SQIVND (reference sequence). V gave up 5 bases and J gave up 6 bases, with 7 bases separating them. CDR3 size: 11 residues. The CDR3 coding sequence is TGTGCCAGTAGTTTGGCATCTGAAGCTTTCTTT. It encodes CASSLASEAFF.

The CDR3 DNA sequence: TGCGCCAGCAGCTTACAGGGCCACGAGCAGTACTTC. Translating it yields CASSLQGHEQYF. The rearrangement joins TRBV5-1 to TRBJ2-7; D is possibly TRBD1 (6 bases). Per the germline V gene, CDR1 is SGHRS and CDR2 is YFSETQ. This CDR3 contains 12 residues. Between the trimmed V and J ends, which lost 2 bases and 5 bases, there was a span of 8 bases. The complete variable domain, with remaining parts taken from reference TRBV5-1 and TRBJ2-7, reads KAGVTQTPRYLIKTRGQQVTLSCSPISGHRSVSWYQQTPGQGLQFLFEYFSETQRNKGNFPGRFSGRQFSNSRSEMNVSTLELGDSALYLCASSLQGHEQYFGPGTRLTVT.

J is TRBJ2-7 and V is TRBV5-4; 11 nucleotides line up with TRBD2. V dropped 3 bases and J dropped 5; count of bases not matched to a gene: 4. The germline V gene encodes CDR1 SGHNT and CDR2 YYREEE (reference sequence). The CDR3 spans 14 residues. The CDR3 DNA follows: TGTGCCAGCAGCTATAGCGGGAGGGTCCACGAGCAGTACTTC. Amino acids: CASSYSGRVHEQYF.

The J gene is TRBJ2-5, the V gene TRBV19, with a weak D call TRBD1 (6 bases). This CDR3 has 13 residues. V was pared by 4 bases and J by 2 bases, with 8 bases between. In germline, CDR1 is LNHDA, CDR2 SQIVND (reference sequence). This CDR3 is CASSTGQQETQYF. The CDR3 region has the DNA TGTGCCAGTAGTACCGGACAGCAAGAGACCCAGTACTTC.

The chain carries TRBV5-1 and TRBJ1-2; 7 bases agree with TRBD1. This CDR3 comprises 13 residues. The V and J ends lost 1 base and 4 bases, in that order; junction bases with no gene match: 1. Germline V gene lookup returns CDR1 SGHRS and CDR2 YFSETQ. CDR3 DNA sequence: TGCGCCAGCAGCTTGTCAGGGGGCTATGGCTACACCTTC. It yields the protein CASSLSGGYGYTF.

The chain's CDR3 is CASSFIGVAGTGELFF. The DNA for the CDR3 is TGTGCCAGCAGCTTCATCGGGGTAGCGGGGACCGGGGAGCTGTTTTTT. The chain combines TRBV5-6 with TRBJ2-2; 8 bases agree with TRBD2. V shed 2 bases, J shed 5 bases, and the junction held 8 bases outside the gene matches. The germline V gene has CDR1 SGHDT and CDR2 YYEEEE. The CDR3 covers 16 residues.